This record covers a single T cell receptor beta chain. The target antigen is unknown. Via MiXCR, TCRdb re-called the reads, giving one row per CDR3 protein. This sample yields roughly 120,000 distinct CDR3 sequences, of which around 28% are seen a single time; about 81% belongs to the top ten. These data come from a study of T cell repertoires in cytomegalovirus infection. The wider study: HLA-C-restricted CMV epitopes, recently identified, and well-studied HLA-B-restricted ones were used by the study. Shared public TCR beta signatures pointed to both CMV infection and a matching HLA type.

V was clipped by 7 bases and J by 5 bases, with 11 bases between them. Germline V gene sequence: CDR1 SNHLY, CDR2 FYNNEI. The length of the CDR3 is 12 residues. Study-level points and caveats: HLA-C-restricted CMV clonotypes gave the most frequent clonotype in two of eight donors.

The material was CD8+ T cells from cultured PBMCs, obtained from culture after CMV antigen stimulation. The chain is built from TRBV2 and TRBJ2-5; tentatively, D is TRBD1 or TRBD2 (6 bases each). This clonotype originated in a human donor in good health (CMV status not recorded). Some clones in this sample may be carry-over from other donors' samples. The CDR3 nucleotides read TGTGCCAGCAAGGGGGGCCGGGAGACCCAGTACTTC. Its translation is CASKGGRETQYF.